What follows are 2 T cell receptor beta chains derived from one specimen sequenced in a study of T cells expressing NK-cell markers. TCRdb reprocessed the 5' RACE reads, with one entry per CDR3 protein and no DNA. Its listing shows more than 250,000 distinct CDR3 sequences. Sequenced input: blood T cells: a sorted CD56 or NKG2C T cell subset, CD4+ or CD8+ T cells, or bulk PBMC T cells (not recorded which). These receptors all come from a man younger than 30 in good health.

This sequence joins TRBV12-3 or TRBV12-4 and TRBJ1-1; TCRdb selects TRBD1, and the lack of DNA leaves this call unchecked. The CDR3 has 13 residues. The CDR3 loop reads CASSSWGSPEAFF.

The chain employs TRBV6-1 and TRBJ2-3; TCRdb proposes TRBD2, but this gene call is untestable without DNA. Germline CDR1 reads MNHNS; CDR2 reads SASEGT. The CDR3 runs to 18 residues. This CDR3 reads CASRPSTGTAKSTDTQYF.